What follows is one T cell receptor beta chain and its context. This record comes from a study of OX40 agonist ivuxolimab in advanced cancers. About the research overall: Among those treated, three patients had partial responses, one with hepatocellular carcinoma and two with cutaneous melanoma.

The CDR3 loop spans 12 amino acids. V lost 9 bases and J 2 bases, leaving 7 bases between the germline ends. The germline V gene encodes CDR1 WNHNN and CDR2 SYGVQD (reference sequence). The protocol was immunoSEQ multiplex PCR, while the TCRdb copy is restricted to in-frame clones and leaves out a portion. Of just under 65,000 clones detected, roughly 89% appear once; the ten largest clones hold less than 6%. The receptor comes from an adult with an advanced solid tumor such as melanoma, head and neck, liver or kidney cancer. V gene TRBV10-1 combines with J gene TRBJ2-2; tentative D call: TRBD2 (5 bases). This material consisted of CD4+ or CD8+ T cells sorted from blood, taken in a trial of the OX40 agonist ivuxolimab. CDR3: CASRENTGELFF. CDR3 DNA sequence: TGCGCCAGTCGGGAAAACACCGGGGAGCTGTTTTTT.